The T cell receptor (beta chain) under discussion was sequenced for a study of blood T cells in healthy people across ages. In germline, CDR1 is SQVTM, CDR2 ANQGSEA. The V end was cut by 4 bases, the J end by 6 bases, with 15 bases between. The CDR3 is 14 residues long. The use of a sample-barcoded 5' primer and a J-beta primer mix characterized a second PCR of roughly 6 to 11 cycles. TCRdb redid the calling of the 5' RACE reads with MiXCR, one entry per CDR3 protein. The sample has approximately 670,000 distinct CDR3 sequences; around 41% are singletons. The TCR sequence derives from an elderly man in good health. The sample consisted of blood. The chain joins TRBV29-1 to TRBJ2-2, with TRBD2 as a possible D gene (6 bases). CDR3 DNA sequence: TGCAGCGTTGGTTGGGGGGAAGGCTCCGGGGAGCTGTTTTTT. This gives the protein CSVGWGEGSGELFF.